These 9 T cell receptor beta chains were all obtained from the same sample, sequenced in a study of shared clonotypes between healthy human individuals. The data were produced by immunoSEQ multiplex PCR, yet TCRdb's version contains in-frame clones alone and is incomplete. There are approximately 2.5 million clones in the sample; roughly 93% occur only once, and 0.35% to 0.45% lies in the top ten. Sequences were obtained from naive CD4+ T cells from PBMCs. As for subset: CD45RA+ positively selected. The receptors here all came from a man aged 18 to 29 in good health. Some clones in this sample may be carry-over from other donors' samples.

The rearrangement joins TRBV25-1 to TRBJ2-7; maybe TRBD1 (6 bases). The CDR3 consists of 17 residues. Germline values: CDR1 MGHDK, CDR2 SYGVNS. With 6 bases removed from V and 5 bases from J, the gap between germline ends came to 26 bases. Written as DNA, the CDR3 is TGTGCCAGCAGGCCGGCCAGGGGTCCACACCTAAGCCACGAGCAGTACTTC. Its protein product is CASRPARGPHLSHEQYF.

This clone was seen a single time. V usage is TRBV2 and J usage is TRBJ2-7; 10 nucleotides align to TRBD1. Germline loops: CDR1 SNHLY, CDR2 FYNNEI. This CDR3 is built from 16 residues. The V segment lost 8 bases and the J segment 3 bases; nucleotides outside the gene matches: 13. CDR3 sequence: CASGKSGTGVRYEQYF. As DNA, the CDR3 is TGTGCCAGCGGGAAGTCCGGGACAGGGGTTCGCTACGAGCAGTACTTC.

This clone was counted a few times. Other DNA variants within this sample encode the same CDR3. The chain recombines TRBV5-1 with TRBJ1-1; tentatively, D is TRBD1 (5 bases). Germline V gene lookup returns CDR1 SGHRS and CDR2 YFSETQ. V lost 0 bases, J lost 2 bases, and 8 bases lay in between. The CDR3 runs to 14 residues. CDR3 coding DNA: TGCGCCAGCAGCTTGGGAACAGGAAACACTGAAGCTTTCTTT. Protein: CASSLGTGNTEAFF.

V usage is TRBV5-1 and J usage is TRBJ2-4; D gene unclear. Germline lookup yields CDR1 SGHRS and CDR2 YFSETQ. The CDR3 has 19 amino acids. V gave up 4 bases and J gave up 0 bases, with 23 bases separating them. DNA for the CDR3: TGCGCCAGCAGCCCCCTGGTCCCTGCGGACGGATTAGCCAAAAACATTCAGTACTTC. It specifies CASSPLVPADGLAKNIQYF.

This clone was seen a few times. V usage is TRBV29-1 and J usage is TRBJ1-2, with D hard to call. From germline, CDR1 is SQVTM and CDR2 ANQGSEA. The CDR3 contains 12 residues. The germline V and J ends were trimmed by 4 bases and 3 bases, with 9 bases remaining between them. CDR3 coding DNA: TGCAGCGTTGGGGGTGCCTACTATGGCTACACCTTC. This translates into CSVGGAYYGYTF. Supplemented by reference TRBV29-1 and TRBJ1-2, the full variable domain reads SAVISQKPSRDICQRGTSLTIQCQVDSQVTMMFWYRQQPGQSLTLIATANQGSEATYESGFVIDKFPISRPNLTFSTLTVSNMSPEDSSIYLCSVGGAYYGYTFGSGTRLTVV.

This clone was found once. The chain has TRBV6-1 and TRBJ1-4; D is ambiguous. Germline CDR1 is MNHNS and CDR2 is SASEGT. Trimming pared 0 bases from V and 8 bases from J, leaving 13 bases between. The CDR3 runs to 15 residues. The CDR3 loop is CASSEAAAGREKLFF. The CDR3 nucleotides are TGTGCCAGCAGTGAAGCGGCGGCAGGACGGGAAAAACTGTTTTTT.

CDR3 region: CASSLRGSLNYNEQFF. In nucleotides, the CDR3 is TGTGCCAGCAGCTTGAGGGGCTCACTGAACTACAATGAGCAGTTCTTC. The chain employs TRBV11-3 and TRBJ2-1, with D perhaps TRBD1 or TRBD2 (5 bases each). The CDR3 has 16 residues. The V gene's germline CDR1 is SGHNT and CDR2 YENEEA. V was pared by 3 bases and J by 3 bases, with 15 bases between.

The count of this clone is one. The V call is TRBV28, the J call TRBJ1-2; 8 bases map to TRBD1. The CDR3 loop spans 13 amino acids. V was pared by 4 bases and J by 8 bases, with 6 bases of the junction left unmatched. Germline V CDR1 and CDR2: MDHEN, SYDVKM. The chain's CDR3 is CASSSQGASGYTF. In DNA form, the CDR3 reads TGTGCCAGCAGTTCCCAGGGGGCAAGCGGCTACACCTTC.

V gene TRBV5-1 combines with J gene TRBJ2-2; 7 nucleotides match TRBD2. After removal of 6 bases from V and 6 bases from J, the junction contained 8 bases not matched to a gene. Germline CDR1 and CDR2: SGHRS and YFSETQ. The CDR3 sequence is 14 residues long. CDR3 nucleotides: TGCGCCAGCACCCGTGGGGGGGATCCCGGGGAGCTGTTTTTT. Translating gives CASTRGGDPGELFF.